Each of the 19 T cell receptor beta chains below was sequenced from the same sample in a study of early T cells in non-severe SARS-CoV-2 infection. Each CDR3 protein gets one entry after TCRdb re-called the 5' RACE reads with MiXCR. The data show approximately 58,000 distinct CDR3 sequences, 9.5% to 15% seen once. Sequencing was performed on whole blood, taken at baseline. These receptor sequences come from an adult who was a healthcare worker with PCR-confirmed SARS-CoV-2 infection or an uninfected control (not recorded which).

The rearrangement uses TRBV7-2 and TRBJ2-5, with 10 bases lining up with TRBD2. Germline-derived CDR1 and CDR2 are SGHTA and FQGNSA. The length of the CDR3 is 15 residues. V was pared by 0 bases and J by 5 bases, with 3 bases of the junction left unmatched. CDR3 nucleotides: TGTGCCAGCAGCTTAGCGCTAGCGGGAGTGGAGACCCAGTACTTC. It codes for CASSLALAGVETQYF.

This clonotype occurred a few times. The CDR3 sequence is CSATSGYNNEQFF. In DNA, the CDR3 is TGCAGTGCTACCAGCGGATACAACAATGAGCAGTTCTTC. The chain employs TRBV20-1 and TRBJ2-1; D may be TRBD2 (5 bases). Germline CDR1 and CDR2: DFQATT and SNEGSKA (reference sequence). With 4 bases removed from V and 5 bases from J, the gap between germline ends came to 12 bases. CDR3 size: 13 residues.

The J gene is TRBJ2-7, the V gene TRBV2; 8 nucleotides align to TRBD1. This CDR3 is 13 amino acids long. Germline trimming cut 4 bases from V and 5 bases from J; bases unmatched to any gene: 4. Germline CDR1 is SNHLY and CDR2 is FYNNEI. CDR3 protein: CASSVHRGDEQYF. As DNA, the CDR3 is TGTGCCAGCAGTGTTCACAGGGGGGACGAGCAGTACTTC.

This clonotype was seen ten or more times. The CDR3 DNA follows: TGTGCCAGCAGCCCCAACCCGACAGAGTATGGCTACACCTTC. Amino acid sequence: CASSPNPTEYGYTF. The chain is built from TRBV14 and TRBJ1-2; D is perhaps TRBD1 (5 bases). Trimming pared 4 bases from V and 5 bases from J, leaving 14 bases between. This CDR3 contains 14 residues. Germline CDR1 is SGHDN and CDR2 is FVKESK.

This clonotype occurred a few times. The chain is built from TRBV12-3 or TRBV12-4 and TRBJ1-1; D may be TRBD1 (6 bases). V was shortened by 5 bases and J by 7 bases, with 11 bases between the two germline ends. The CDR3 is 12 amino acids. The CDR3: CASSHRVGEAFF. The CDR3 DNA follows: TGTGCCAGCAGTCACAGGGTTGGTGAAGCTTTCTTT.

In its sample, this clonotype was seen many times. V gene TRBV11-1 combines with J gene TRBJ2-2; D unresolved. Trimming removed 6 bases from V and 2 bases from J, with 10 bases in between. The germline CDR1 and CDR2 sequences are SGHAT and FQDESV (reference sequence). The CDR3 is 14 residues long. The CDR3 loop reads CASRSDRNTGELFF. CDR3 DNA: TGTGCCAGCAGATCCGACCGAAACACCGGGGAGCTGTTTTTT.

The chain recombines TRBV7-2 with TRBJ1-2, with unresolved D. Germline values: CDR1 SGHTA, CDR2 FQGNSA. The CDR3 runs 14 residues. V lost 0 bases, J lost 4 bases, and 9 bases lay in between. CDR3 sequence: CASSLAQTPYGYTF. In nucleotides, the CDR3 is TGTGCCAGCAGCTTAGCGCAAACCCCCTATGGCTACACCTTC.

The chain combines TRBV28 with TRBJ2-7; D uncertain. Per germline, CDR1 MDHEN and CDR2 SYDVKM. The CDR3 is 13 residues long. V gave up 4 bases and J gave up 4 bases, with 11 bases separating them. CDR3: CASSSPVPYEQYF. The CDR3 coding sequence is TGTGCCAGCAGTTCCCCTGTTCCATACGAGCAGTACTTC.

The V gene is TRBV12-3 or TRBV12-4, the J gene TRBJ2-5, with TRBD2 matching 16 bases. Unmatched junction bases numbered 7, after V lost 7 bases and J lost 5 bases. The CDR3 is made up of 16 amino acids. The CDR3 DNA reads as TGTGCCAGCACCGGGACTAGCGGGAGGGCCGTGGAGACCCAGTACTTC. Translating it yields CASTGTSGRAVETQYF.

This clonotype was seen ten or more times. The chain links TRBV7-2 to TRBJ2-5, with TRBD2 as a possible D gene (6 bases). The CDR3 is made up of 16 amino acids. V was clipped by 6 bases and J by 5 bases, with 22 bases between them. Germline values: CDR1 SGHTA, CDR2 FQGNSA. This CDR3 reads CASRETGTPAGETQYF. CDR3 sequence (DNA): TGTGCCAGCAGGGAGACCGGGACCCCTGCGGGGGAGACCCAGTACTTC. The variable domain in full, with the rest retrieved from reference TRBV7-2 and TRBJ2-5, is GAGVSQSPSNKVTEKGKDVELRCDPISGHTALYWYRQSLGQGLEFLIYFQGNSAPDKSGLPSDRFSAERTGGSVSTLTIQRTQQEDSAVYLCASRETGTPAGETQYFGPGTRLLVL.

The chain recombines TRBV27 with TRBJ2-5; D is unclear. V was shortened by 0 bases and J by 3 bases, with 5 bases between the two germline ends. Germline-derived CDR1 and CDR2 are MNHEY and SMNVEV (reference sequence). This CDR3 is 13 amino acids long. The CDR3 DNA follows: TGTGCCAGCAGTTTATCCGGCAAAGAGACCCAGTACTTC. It encodes CASSLSGKETQYF.

The chain has TRBV7-3 and TRBJ1-6; the match to TRBD1 covers 7 bases. This CDR3 is built from 15 residues. Germline loops: CDR1 SGHTA, CDR2 FQGTGA. V lost 5 bases, J lost 8 bases, and 9 bases stayed unmatched. The CDR3 bases are TGTGCCAGCAGCCTAGGGACAGCATCTCATTCACCCCTCCACTTT. Translation: CASSLGTASHSPLHF.

This CDR3 is CAISREGADTQYF. CDR3 bases: TGTGCCATCAGTCGGGAGGGAGCAGATACGCAGTATTTT. The gene calls are TRBV10-3 and TRBJ2-3, with TRBD2 identical over 8 bases. The CDR3 is 13 residues long. V was clipped by 5 bases and J by 4 bases; unmatched bases: 2. Looked up from germline, CDR1 is ENHRY and CDR2 is SYGVKD.

This clonotype has just a few counts. The rearrangement uses TRBV28 and TRBJ1-2; D unclear. CDR1 and CDR2 from the germline V gene are MDHEN and SYDVKM. The CDR3 is made up of 13 amino acids. V lost 6 bases and J lost 1, with 9 bases in between. CDR3 in DNA: TGTGCCAGCAGCCCGAGGAATAACTATGGCTACACCTTC. This encodes CASSPRNNYGYTF.

The rearrangement links TRBV27 to TRBJ1-2; D gene unclear. This CDR3 is 15 amino acids long. Trimming shortened V by 1 base and J by 4 bases, and 13 bases separated the two germline ends. CDR1 and CDR2 (germline): MNHEY, SMNVEV (reference sequence). For the CDR3, the DNA is TGTGCCAGCAGTTTATTGATGGGAGTTCCCTATGGCTACACCTTC. Residues: CASSLLMGVPYGYTF.

The rearrangement joins TRBV9 to TRBJ1-2; 9 bases align to TRBD1. V trimming: 4 bases; J trimming: 4 bases; junction bases outside the gene matches: 8. Germline-derived CDR1 and CDR2 are SGDLS and YYNGEE. The CDR3 totals 15 residues. CDR3 region: CASSPLDRGFYGYTF. As DNA, the CDR3 is TGTGCCAGCAGCCCCCTGGACAGGGGCTTCTATGGCTACACCTTC.

This chain joins TRBV9 and TRBJ2-1; 9 bases match TRBD2. The CDR3 covers 15 residues. Germline V gene data show CDR1 as SGDLS and CDR2 as YYNGEE. The V gene end was trimmed by 4 bases and the J gene end by 9 bases; junction bases not matched to a gene: 11. CDR3 sequence: CASSPDSGSTGEQFF. In DNA form, the CDR3 reads TGTGCCAGCAGCCCAGATAGCGGGAGCACTGGTGAGCAGTTCTTC.

The chain has TRBV15 and TRBJ2-3; D is uncertain. CDR3 length equals 18 residues. The V and J ends lost 0 bases and 4 bases respectively, with 20 bases between them. Per germline, CDR1 LNHNV and CDR2 YYDKDF (reference sequence). DNA for the CDR3: TGTGCCACCAGCAGAGATGGACCGTTCTCCTTGAGTGCAGATACGCAGTATTTT. Its translation: CATSRDGPFSLSADTQYF.

This clonotype came up a few times. V usage is TRBV4-3 and J usage is TRBJ2-1; 14 nucleotides line up with TRBD2. V shed 4 bases and J 1 base; nucleotides not matched to a gene: 15. The length of the CDR3 is 21 residues. Germline CDR1 is LGHNA and CDR2 is YSLEER. CDR3 sequence reads: CASSPHAKWGLAGESYNEQFF. CDR3 in DNA: TGCGCCAGCAGCCCACATGCGAAATGGGGACTAGCGGGAGAGTCCTACAATGAGCAGTTCTTC.